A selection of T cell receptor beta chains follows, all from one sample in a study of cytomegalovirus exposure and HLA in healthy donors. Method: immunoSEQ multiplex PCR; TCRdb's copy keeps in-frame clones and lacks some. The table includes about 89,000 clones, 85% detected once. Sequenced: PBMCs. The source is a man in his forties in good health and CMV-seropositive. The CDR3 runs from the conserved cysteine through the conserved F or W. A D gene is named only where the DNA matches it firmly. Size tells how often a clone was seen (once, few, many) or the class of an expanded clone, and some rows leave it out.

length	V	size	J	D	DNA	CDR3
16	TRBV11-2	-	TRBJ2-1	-	TGTGCCAGCAGCTTAGATGCGCGACTAGGGAACAATGAGCAGTTCTTC	CASSLDARLGNNEQFF
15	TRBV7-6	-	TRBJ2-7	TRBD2	TGTGCCAGCAGCTCGGGACTAGCGGGACCCTACGAGCAGTACTTC	CASSSGLAGPYEQYF
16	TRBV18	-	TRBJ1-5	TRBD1	TGTGCCAGCTCACGGGCCGGGACAGGGGGCAATCAGCCCCAGCATTTT	CASSRAGTGGNQPQHF
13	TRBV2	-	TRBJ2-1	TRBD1	TGTGCCAGCAGGGACAGGGGAGGGAATGAGCAGTTCTTC	CASRDRGGNEQFF
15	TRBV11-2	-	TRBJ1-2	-	TGTGCCAGCAGCTTATCCGGAGGAAATTTCGGTGGCTACACCTTC	CASSLSGGNFGGYTF
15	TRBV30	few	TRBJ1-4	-	TGTGCCTGGAGCCTCGAGGGGGGGACTAATGAAAAACTGTTTTTT	CAWSLEGGTNEKLFF
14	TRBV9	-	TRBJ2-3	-	TGTGCCAGCAGCCCGCCTAGTGGTAGGGATACGCAGTATTTT	CASSPPSGRDTQYF
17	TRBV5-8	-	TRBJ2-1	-	TGTGCCAGCAGCTTGTTCCAGGGGAGTCGAGGTTCTAATGAGCAGTTCTTC	CASSLFQGSRGSNEQFF
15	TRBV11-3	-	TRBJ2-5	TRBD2	TGTGCCAGCAGCTATGGGTCGGGGGGGCTCGAGACCCAGTACTTC	CASSYGSGGLETQYF
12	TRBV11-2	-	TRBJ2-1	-	TGTGCCAGCAGCTTGGCTGGAGCTGAGCAGTTCTTC	CASSLAGAEQFF
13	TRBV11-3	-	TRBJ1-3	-	TGTGCCAGCAGCTTACGGGGGGGAAACACCATATATTTT	CASSLRGGNTIYF